The present TCR beta chain was sequenced within a study of molecular identifiers for immune sequencing clone quantification. Looked up from germline, CDR1 is MNHEY and CDR2 is SMNVEV (reference sequence). The CDR3 contains 13 residues. V was clipped by 3 bases and J by 3 bases, with 3 bases between them. This clonotype came up a few times. Each CDR3 protein gets one entry after TCRdb re-called the PCR reads with MiXCR. The data contain hundreds of thousands of distinct CDR3 sequences, 25% of them seen just once; the ten biggest clones take up 0.7% to 0.95%. J is TRBJ1-6 and V is TRBV27; no clear D gene. Sequencing was performed on naive CD8+ T cells from blood, with Jurkat cell RNA spiked in. Sample subset: FACS-sorted CD8+CD4-CCR7+CD45RA+ naive T cells. This receptor was obtained from a human donor in good health. Some libraries in this study had Jurkat cell RNA spiked in. CDR3: CASSFGYNSPLHF. The CDR3 nucleotides are TGTGCCAGCAGTTTTGGCTATAATTCACCCCTCCACTTT.